This TCR beta chain was documented in a study of neurological immune-mediated disorders. Findings and limits, study-wide: Patients with HTLV-1-associated myelopathy showed the most TCR clonal expansion. Those with multiple sclerosis showed the least, falling below healthy controls.

This clonotype was found many times. Antigen specificity is unknown. The CDR3 has 15 amino acids. The germline V gene has CDR1 SGHTA and CDR2 FQGNSA. V lost 5 bases to trimming and J lost 4 bases, with 17 bases between them. 5'RACE with 10-nucleotide random UMIs generated the cDNA. TCRdb called the 5' RACE reads again in MiXCR, with one record for every CDR3 protein. The sample includes roughly 52,000 distinct CDR3 sequences, over 4.5% seen only once; the top ten take roughly 1.5%. This chain uses TRBV7-2 with TRBJ1-2; the D is unclear. The sample comprised CD4+ T cells from blood. The receptor was derived from a woman under 30 with multiple sclerosis. CDR3 sequence (DNA): TGTGCCAGCAGCCCCACCGACCGGCAGTCCTATGGCTACACCTTC. Amino acid sequence: CASSPTDRQSYGYTF. The variable domain in full, with the rest retrieved from reference TRBV7-2 and TRBJ1-2, is GAGVSQSPSNKVTEKGKDVELRCDPISGHTALYWYRQSLGQGLEFLIYFQGNSAPDKSGLPSDRFSAERTGGSVSTLTIQRTQQEDSAVYLCASSPTDRQSYGYTFGSGTRLTVV.